This TCR beta chain comes out of a study of T cell responses to AZD1222 COVID-19 vaccine. Libraries were prepared by immunoSEQ multiplex PCR; TCRdb keeps only in-frame clonotypes and omits some of them. In the table there are some 150,000 clones, 65% to 90% of which are singletons. V dropped 7 bases and J dropped 6 bases, with 6 bases sitting between them. The CDR3 loop spans 11 amino acids. Germline assignment: CDR1 MGHRA and CDR2 YSYEKL. The V call is TRBV4-1, the J call TRBJ2-2; tentatively, D is TRBD1 or TRBD2 (5 bases each). The sample consisted of peripheral blood, taken 28 days after the second dose of the MenACWY control vaccine. The TCR comes from an adult who received the MenACWY meningococcal vaccine as a control. Written as DNA, the CDR3 is TGCGCCAGCATGGGGGCCGGGGAGCTGTTTTTT. It encodes CASMGAGELFF.